Below are 3 T cell receptor beta chains sequenced from a single sample in a study of control samples from healthy donors and cancer patients. Profiling relied on immunoSEQ multiplex PCR, and the TCRdb table lists in-frame clones only, not all of them. The sample consists of tens of thousands of clones, about 88% of them appearing once. The sample taken for sequencing was blood. The receptors come from a man over 45 in good health.

Here the CDR3 DNA reads TGTGCCAGCAGTCGGGGGGGCCGGGTCGATACGCAGTATTTT. Amino acid sequence: CASSRGGRVDTQYF. The rearrangement links TRBV6-5 to TRBJ2-3; 8 bases map to TRBD2. Trimming took 5 bases from V and 6 from J; bases not matched to a gene: 7. There are 14 residues in the CDR3. CDR1 is MNHEY, CDR2 SVGAGI, per germline.

This clone has a handful of counts. The chain recombines TRBV2 with TRBJ1-5; 7 nucleotides agree with TRBD1. Trimming removed 7 bases from V and 0 bases from J; junction bases left unmatched: 3. The CDR3 runs to 14 residues. CDR1 and CDR2 (germline): SNHLY, FYNNEI. CDR3 DNA: TGTGCCAGCAAGGGACAGATTAGCAATCAGCCCCAGCATTTT. Translating gives CASKGQISNQPQHF.

This chain links TRBV5-6 with TRBJ2-3; TRBD1 agrees at 8 bases. Germline loops: CDR1 SGHDT, CDR2 YYEEEE. This CDR3 has 15 residues. V gave up 4 bases and J gave up 0 bases; unmatched junction bases: 4. CDR3 loop: CASSDDRGSTDTQYF. CDR3 DNA sequence: TGTGCCAGCAGCGACGACAGGGGAAGCACAGATACGCAGTATTTT.